This paragraph reports one TCR beta chain. The ends lost 7 bases at V and 6 bases at J; junction bases unmatched: 6. This CDR3 contains 12 residues. Germline lookup yields CDR1 SNHLY and CDR2 FYNNEI. Authors' analysis steps: Scientists estimated how many nucleated cells there were by amplifying reference gene primers. TCRdb's table, derived via immunoSEQ multiplex PCR, lists solely in-frame clones and lacks some. Clone size and the V and J calls come from that table; the DNA yielded D and trimming. This table holds roughly 130,000 clones, approximately 87% found once. These data originate in a study of blood T cell repertoires in COVID-19. Study-level background: From T cells, B-cell-depleted T cells, or PBMCs came the material, which was cDNA or gDNA.

The chain carries TRBV2 and TRBJ2-7, with TRBD2 matching 7 bases. This receptor was taken from an older woman with acute or convalescent COVID-19. The source material was peripheral blood. The CDR3 reads CASKLALSEQYV. In DNA, the CDR3 is TGTGCCAGCAAACTAGCGCTGAGCGAGCAGTACGTC.